A single T cell receptor beta chain is shown here with its context. Germline V gene lookup returns CDR1 MNHEY and CDR2 SMNVEV (reference sequence). After removal of 0 bases from V and 3 bases from J, the junction contained 1 base not matched to a gene. The CDR3 consists of 16 residues. This record belongs to a study of blood T cell repertoires in COVID-19. Assay: immunoSEQ multiplex PCR; the TCRdb copy retains only in-frame clones and omits some. The sample has roughly 160,000 clones; more than 85% are singletons. The source is a woman aged 50 to 60 who had recovered from COVID-19. The chain has TRBV27 and TRBJ2-3, with 12 bases lining up with TRBD2. Sequencing was performed on PBMCs or T cells enriched from blood (not recorded which). The CDR3 DNA reads TGTGCCAGCAGTTTATCACTAGCGGGAGGAACAGATACGCAGTATTTT. Translating it yields CASSLSLAGGTDTQYF.